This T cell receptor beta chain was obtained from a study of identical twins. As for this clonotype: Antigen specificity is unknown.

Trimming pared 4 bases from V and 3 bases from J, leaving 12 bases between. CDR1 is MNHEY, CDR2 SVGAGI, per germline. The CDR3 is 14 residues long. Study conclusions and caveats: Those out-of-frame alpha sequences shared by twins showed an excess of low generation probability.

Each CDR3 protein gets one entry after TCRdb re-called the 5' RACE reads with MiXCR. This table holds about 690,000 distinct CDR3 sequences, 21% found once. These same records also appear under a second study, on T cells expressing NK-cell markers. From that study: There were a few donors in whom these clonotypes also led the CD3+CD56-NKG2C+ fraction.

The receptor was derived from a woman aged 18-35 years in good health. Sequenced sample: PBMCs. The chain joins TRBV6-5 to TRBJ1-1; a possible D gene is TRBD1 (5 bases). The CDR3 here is CASSSRVVDTEAFF. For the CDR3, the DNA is TGTGCCAGCAGTTCCAGGGTTGTGGACACTGAAGCTTTCTTT.